Below are 32 T cell receptor beta chains sequenced from a single sample in a study of regulatory T cells in long-lasting Graves disease. Construction of the TCR beta libraries employed iRepertoire HTBI primers in conjunction with Arm-PCR of CDR3 regions. TCRdb re-called the multiplex PCR reads through MiXCR, storing one row per CDR3 protein. The profile shows under 450,000 distinct CDR3 sequences, around 20% of them singletons. As to time point: persistent/refractory GD, antithyroid drugs over 5 years with positive TRAb. RNA from PBMCs was the source of the TCR library. The sample was peripheral blood mononuclear cells (PBMCs), taken when the disease was refractory, from a patient treated with antithyroid drugs. The origin of the receptors is a female donor with Graves disease.

This clonotype has only a few counts. The chain recombines TRBV19 with TRBJ2-2; D is uncertain. CDR1 is LNHDA, CDR2 SQIVND, per germline (reference sequence). The CDR3 extends over 16 amino acids. Between the trimmed V and J ends, which lost 8 bases and 4 bases, there was a span of 20 bases. CDR3 loop: CASSTLGVSSTGELFF. In DNA form, the CDR3 reads TGTGCCAGTTCAACACTCGGCGTATCGAGCACCGGGGAGCTGTTTTTT. The entire variable domain, with the rest obtained from reference TRBV19 and TRBJ2-2, is as follows: DGGITQSPKYLFRKEGQNVTLSCEQNLNHDAMYWYRQDPGQGLRLIYYSQIVNDFQKGDIAEGYSVSREKKESFPLTVTSAQKNPTAFYLCASSTLGVSSTGELFFGEGSRLTVL.

In its sample, this clonotype was seen many times. The chain joins TRBV28 to TRBJ1-1; perhaps TRBD1 as D (6 bases). CDR1 is MDHEN, CDR2 SYDVKM, per germline. This CDR3 is 18 amino acids long. V gave up 4 bases and J gave up 1 base, with 22 bases separating them. CDR3 in amino acids: CASSSFSSPGTTNTEAFF. The CDR3 nucleotides read TGTGCCAGCAGTTCTTTCTCCAGTCCCGGGACAACGAACACTGAAGCTTTCTTT.

In its sample, this clonotype was seen once. This chain joins TRBV4-1 and TRBJ1-1; D ambiguous. Germline CDR1 and CDR2: MGHRA and YSYEKL. The CDR3 loop spans 15 amino acids. Trimming shortened V by 3 bases and J by 0 bases, and 11 bases separated the two germline ends. Here the CDR3 reads CASSHDDGLNTEAFF. The CDR3 DNA follows: TGCGCCAGCAGCCATGACGATGGCCTGAACACTGAAGCTTTCTTT.

This clonotype was detected a few times. The chain is built from TRBV20-1 and TRBJ1-5; D is unclear. The CDR3 totals 14 residues. Trimming shortened V by 0 bases and J by 2 bases, and 8 bases separated the two germline ends. CDR1 is DFQATT and CDR2 is SNEGSKA in the germline V gene (reference sequence). CDR3 DNA: TGCAGTGCTAGAGAAACCACTGGCAATCAGCCCCAGCATTTT. This gives the protein CSARETTGNQPQHF.

The CDR3: CATTPTGGAHTGELFF. In DNA, the CDR3 is TGTGCCACCACTCCGACAGGGGGCGCGCACACCGGGGAGCTGTTTTTT. V usage is TRBV12-3 or TRBV12-4 and J usage is TRBJ2-2; the match to TRBD1 covers 10 bases. Trimming cost V 10 bases and J 3 bases; bases outside gene matches: 11. This CDR3 region has 16 residues.

The V and J genes are TRBV10-3 and TRBJ1-5; perhaps TRBD1 as D (5 bases). CDR1 ENHRY and CDR2 SYGVKD come from the germline V gene. V was shortened by 3 bases and J by 0 bases, with 12 bases between the two germline ends. The CDR3 is made up of 16 amino acids. CDR3: CAISDPGSDSNQPQHF. DNA for the CDR3: TGTGCCATCAGTGACCCAGGGTCAGATAGCAATCAGCCCCAGCATTTT.

The V and J genes are TRBV20-1 and TRBJ2-5; 7 bases line up with TRBD2. The V segment lost 4 bases and the J segment 4 bases; nucleotides outside the gene matches: 21. There are 18 residues in the CDR3. Germline CDR1 reads DFQATT; CDR2 reads SNEGSKA (reference sequence). The CDR3 DNA is TGCAGTGCTATCGTATGGGGGAGGTTTGCGGGAGATTCAGAGACCCAGTACTTC. It codes for CSAIVWGRFAGDSETQYF.

This clonotype occurred many times. The chain links TRBV6-1 to TRBJ1-5; 7 positions agree with TRBD1. Germline assignment: CDR1 MNHNS and CDR2 SASEGT. V lost 6 bases, J lost 2 bases, and 7 bases stayed unmatched. The CDR3 extends over 15 amino acids. This CDR3 is CASSPQGRGNQPQHF. The CDR3 region has the DNA TGTGCCAGCAGCCCACAGGGGCGCGGCAATCAGCCCCAGCATTTT.

The rearrangement uses TRBV7-2 and TRBJ2-1; D call uncertain. V gave up 5 bases and J gave up 8 bases, with 22 bases separating them. Germline CDR1 reads SGHTA; CDR2 reads FQGNSA. CDR3 size: 16 residues. The CDR3 DNA sequence: TGTGCCAGCAGCCCGAGGATTATAGGTTCTTCGGATGAGCAGTTCTTC. It codes for CASSPRIIGSSDEQFF. Supplemented by reference TRBV7-2 and TRBJ2-1, the full variable domain reads GAGVSQSPSNKVTEKGKDVELRCDPISGHTALYWYRQSLGQGLEFLIYFQGNSAPDKSGLPSDRFSAERTGGSVSTLTIQRTQQEDSAVYLCASSPRIIGSSDEQFFGPGTRLTVL.

This chain uses TRBV7-3 with TRBJ2-7; D remains unclear. Trimming stripped 1 base from V and 0 bases from J, with 13 bases between. The CDR3 has 16 amino acids. Germline CDR1 is SGHTA and CDR2 is FQGTGA. DNA for the CDR3: TGTGCCAGCAGCTTAAAGGGTCAGGTCCTCTCCTACGAGCAGTACTTC. This codes for CASSLKGQVLSYEQYF.

This clonotype was seen ten or more times. This rearrangement joins TRBV28 to TRBJ1-6, with D hard to call. The CDR3 is 20 amino acids. The V end lost 3 bases, the J end lost 0 bases, and 21 bases lay between the germline ends. The germline CDR1 and CDR2 sequences are MDHEN and SYDVKM. CDR3 amino acids: CASSFGQLFSRSSYNSPLHF. CDR3 nucleotides: TGTGCCAGCAGTTTTGGGCAGCTGTTCTCCCGCAGCTCCTATAATTCACCCCTCCACTTT.

At least ten counts were recorded for this clonotype. V usage is TRBV11-2 and J usage is TRBJ1-1; the D gene is possibly TRBD1 (6 bases). CDR1 and CDR2 (germline): SGHAT, FQNNGV. V lost 1 base, J lost 1 base, and 13 bases lay in between. The CDR3 has 16 amino acids. CDR3 amino acids: CASSLGFGGGNTEAFF. CDR3 in DNA: TGTGCCAGCAGCTTAGGGTTTGGAGGGGGGAACACTGAAGCTTTCTTT.

A few counts support this clonotype. V usage is TRBV4-1 and J usage is TRBJ1-6; 10 nucleotides line up with TRBD1. Per germline, CDR1 MGHRA and CDR2 YSYEKL. Trimming cost V 3 bases and J 7 bases; bases outside gene matches: 3. The CDR3 extends over 15 amino acids. The CDR3 DNA reads as TGCGCCAGCAGCCACTGGGACAGGGGAAATTCACCCCTCCACTTT. This codes for CASSHWDRGNSPLHF.

This clonotype has at least ten counts. The CDR3 DNA is TGTGCCAGCGCTAGCGGGAGGGGATACGAGCAGTACTTC. This translates into CASASGRGYEQYF. The chain has TRBV7-2 and TRBJ2-7; 12 nucleotides agree with TRBD2. V trimming: 8 bases; J trimming: 4 bases; junction bases outside the gene matches: 3. CDR1 and CDR2 (germline): SGHTA, FQGNSA. CDR3 size: 13 residues.

This clonotype was found many times. The chain recombines TRBV3-1 with TRBJ1-1; no clear D gene. Looked up from germline, CDR1 is LGHDT and CDR2 is YNNKEL (reference sequence). There are 13 residues in the CDR3. Trimming removed 0 bases from V and 10 bases from J, with 12 bases in between. As DNA, the CDR3 is TGTGCCAGCAGCCAAGACCAAGGAGGGCGAGCTTTCTTT. As protein: CASSQDQGGRAFF.

This clonotype was observed many times. The rearrangement joins TRBV30 to TRBJ2-7; D is ambiguous. V lost 0 bases, J lost 2 bases, and 5 bases lay in between. Germline V gene data show CDR1 as GTSNPN and CDR2 as SVGIG (reference sequence). The CDR3 is made up of 12 amino acids. The DNA of the CDR3 is TGTGCCTGGAGTGTCTTACCCTACGAGCAGTACTTC. Amino acid sequence: CAWSVLPYEQYF.

The sample holds a few counts of this clonotype. The DNA of the CDR3 is TGTGCCAGCAGCCCGACAGGGGACAACACTGAAGCTTTCTTT. Amino acid sequence: CASSPTGDNTEAFF. The chain has TRBV7-9 and TRBJ1-1, with 8 bases fitting TRBD1. The germline CDR1 and CDR2 sequences are SEHNR and FQNEAQ (reference sequence). The CDR3 length is 14 residues. V shed 5 bases and J 2 bases; nucleotides not matched to a gene: 4.

Ten or more counts support this clonotype. The rearrangement uses TRBV28 and TRBJ1-4, with D perhaps matching TRBD1 (5 bases). The germline gives CDR1 MDHEN, CDR2 SYDVKM. V was shortened by 2 bases and J by 3 bases, with 10 bases between the two germline ends. The CDR3 is made up of 15 amino acids. The CDR3 bases are TGTGCCAGCAGTTTAGAAGTAGGGGCTAATGAAAAACTGTTTTTT. Protein sequence: CASSLEVGANEKLFF.

This clonotype was observed at least ten times. The chain joins TRBV25-1 to TRBJ2-7; possible D gene TRBD1, 5 bases. Trimming took off 6 bases at V and 6 bases at J, with 9 bases between the two ends. This CDR3 spans 11 amino acids. CDR1 is MGHDK, CDR2 SYGVNS, per germline. CDR3 nucleotide sequence: TGTGCCAGCAGCATAGGGGTCGAGCAGTACTTC. Protein sequence: CASSIGVEQYF.

This clonotype has a count of ten or more. V gene TRBV2 combines with J gene TRBJ1-1; maybe TRBD1 (5 bases). V lost 0 bases, J lost 7 bases, and 12 bases lay in between. Germline CDR1 and CDR2: SNHLY and FYNNEI. The CDR3 covers 14 residues. CDR3 in amino acids: CASSEAWGGNEAFF. CDR3 coding DNA: TGTGCCAGCAGTGAAGCATGGGGGGGGAATGAAGCTTTCTTT.

This clonotype was picked up many times. The rearrangement uses TRBV28 and TRBJ2-7; D gene uncertain. V was shortened by 4 bases and J by 2 bases, with 9 bases between the two germline ends. CDR3 length: 13 amino acids. CDR1 and CDR2 from the germline V gene are MDHEN and SYDVKM. In nucleotides, the CDR3 is TGTGCCAGCAGTTCCCTGGTTACCTACGAGCAGTACTTC. It is translated as CASSSLVTYEQYF.

The rearrangement links TRBV18 to TRBJ2-7; D is possibly TRBD1 (6 bases). This CDR3 spans 12 amino acids. Germline-derived CDR1 and CDR2 are KGHSH and LQKENI. V was pared by 3 bases and J by 6 bases, with 9 bases between. CDR3 residues: CASSPNRAEQYF. CDR3 in DNA: TGTGCCAGCTCACCGAACAGGGCCGAGCAGTACTTC.

J is TRBJ1-6 and V is TRBV2; D is unresolved. Germline-derived CDR1 and CDR2 are SNHLY and FYNNEI. The CDR3 runs to 14 residues. The V end was cut by 4 bases, the J end by 8 bases, with 12 bases between. The CDR3 nucleotides read TGTGCCAGCAGTGGCTGGACCCAGGATTCACCCCTCCACTTT. Encoded protein: CASSGWTQDSPLHF.

This chain uses TRBV5-1 with TRBJ1-3, with TRBD1 identical over 8 bases. Trimming removed 3 bases from V and 0 bases from J; junction bases left unmatched: 5. Germline V CDR1 and CDR2: SGHRS, YFSETQ. CDR3 size: 16 residues. CDR3 bases: TGCGCCAGCAGCTCGACAGGGGCCCACTCTGGAAACACCATATATTTT. Protein product: CASSSTGAHSGNTIYF.

The chain employs TRBV5-1 and TRBJ1-1; D might be TRBD1 (6 bases). The germline gives CDR1 SGHRS, CDR2 YFSETQ. Trimming left V 1 base short and J 7 bases short, with 11 bases between. CDR3 size: 13 residues. The DNA of the CDR3 is TGCGCCAGCAGCTTGCAACAGGGCGGTGAAGCTTTCTTT. This codes for CASSLQQGGEAFF. Drawing the rest from reference TRBV5-1 and TRBJ1-1, the complete variable domain is KAGVTQTPRYLIKTRGQQVTLSCSPISGHRSVSWYQQTPGQGLQFLFEYFSETQRNKGNFPGRFSGRQFSNSRSEMNVSTLELGDSALYLCASSLQQGGEAFFGQGTRLTVV.

This clonotype was counted a single time. The J gene is TRBJ1-6, the V gene TRBV6-1, with 8 bases lining up with TRBD1. Germline CDR1 and CDR2: MNHNS and SASEGT. The V and J ends lost 6 bases and 9 bases, in that order; junction bases with no gene match: 7. This CDR3 region has 14 residues. The CDR3: CASSKTGVGSPLHF. As DNA, the CDR3 is TGTGCCAGCAGCAAGACAGGGGTCGGTTCACCCCTCCACTTT.

This clonotype was seen just once. The gene calls are TRBV24-1 and TRBJ2-1, with 9 bases aligning to TRBD2. Trimming at V came to 4 bases and at J to 6 bases, leaving 9 bases not matched to a gene. Germline V gene sequence: CDR1 KGHDR, CDR2 SFDVKD. The CDR3 sequence is 16 residues long. CDR3: CATSETLAGVSNEQFF. The CDR3 DNA reads as TGTGCCACCAGTGAGACATTAGCGGGAGTGAGCAATGAGCAGTTCTTC.

The V gene is TRBV5-1, the J gene TRBJ2-7, with D uncertain. With 0 bases removed from V and 1 base from J, the gap between germline ends came to 11 bases. The CDR3 is made up of 15 amino acids. The germline gives CDR1 SGHRS, CDR2 YFSETQ. CDR3 nucleotide sequence: TGCGCCAGCAGCTTGGGACCCGGAGAGTCCTACGAGCAGTACTTC. Protein: CASSLGPGESYEQYF.

This clonotype was detected ten times or more. The chain combines TRBV28 with TRBJ1-1; D is unresolved. CDR1 and CDR2 from the germline V gene are MDHEN and SYDVKM. This CDR3 region has 15 residues. V lost 3 bases and J 2 bases, leaving 13 bases between the germline ends. The CDR3 DNA is TGTGCCAGCAGTTTCTTCGGCCCCTCAAACACTGAAGCTTTCTTT. This sequence encodes CASSFFGPSNTEAFF.

V gene TRBV29-1 combines with J gene TRBJ1-2; 9 bases are shared with TRBD1. Per the germline V gene, CDR1 is SQVTM and CDR2 is ANQGSEA. V lost 7 bases and J lost 5; bases outside the gene matches: 11. The CDR3 has 14 residues. The CDR3 spells CSGSTGQGSYGYTF. CDR3 DNA sequence: TGCAGCGGGTCGACCGGACAGGGGAGTTATGGCTACACCTTC.

The chain is built from TRBV5-1 and TRBJ2-2; 12 nucleotides match TRBD1. This CDR3 is built from 16 residues. With 4 bases clipped from V and 3 bases from J, the junction kept 4 bases outside the gene matches. Per germline, CDR1 SGHRS and CDR2 YFSETQ. The CDR3 DNA sequence: TGCGCCAGCAGCCGGGACAGGGGGCTCGACACCGGGGAGCTGTTTTTT. It is translated as CASSRDRGLDTGELFF.

This clonotype showed up just a few times. The genes are TRBV4-1 and TRBJ2-7; 7 bases agree with TRBD2. V shed 3 bases, J shed 3 bases, and the junction held 11 bases outside the gene matches. Germline V lookup: CDR1 MGHRA, CDR2 YSYEKL. This CDR3 is built from 16 residues. CDR3 sequence (DNA): TGCGCCAGCAGCCAGCGAGCCGGGACTAACCACTACGAGCAGTACTTC. Translation: CASSQRAGTNHYEQYF.